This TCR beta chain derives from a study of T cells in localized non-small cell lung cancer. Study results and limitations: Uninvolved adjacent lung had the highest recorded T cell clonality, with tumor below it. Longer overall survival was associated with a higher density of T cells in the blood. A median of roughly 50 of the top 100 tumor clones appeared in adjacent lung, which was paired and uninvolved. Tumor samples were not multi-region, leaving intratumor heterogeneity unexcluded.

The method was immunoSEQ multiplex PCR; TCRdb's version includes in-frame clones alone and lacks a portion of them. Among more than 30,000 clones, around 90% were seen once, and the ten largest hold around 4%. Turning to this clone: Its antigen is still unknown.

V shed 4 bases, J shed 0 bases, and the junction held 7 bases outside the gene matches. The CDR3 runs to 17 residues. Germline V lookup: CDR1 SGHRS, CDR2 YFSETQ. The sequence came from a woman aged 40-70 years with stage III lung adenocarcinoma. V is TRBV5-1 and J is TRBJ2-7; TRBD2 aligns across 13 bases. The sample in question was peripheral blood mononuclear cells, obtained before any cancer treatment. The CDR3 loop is CASSGGLAGPSSYEQYF. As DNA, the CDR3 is TGCGCCAGCAGCGGGGGACTAGCGGGACCCTCCTCCTACGAGCAGTACTTC.